This is a list of T cell receptor beta chains from one sample in a study of cytomegalovirus exposure and HLA in healthy donors. Only in-frame clones appear in the TCRdb table, and some are missing; sequencing was by immunoSEQ multiplex PCR. This sample has more than 200,000 clones, with 75% to 80% found just once. Sequenced sample: PBMCs. The source is a young man in good health and CMV-seronegative. Both conserved end residues are part of each CDR3. The D gene is left open where the match is weak. Only some rows state a clone size, as once, few, many or a class for expanded clones.

clone_size	d_call	v_call	j_call	cdr3_aa	cdr3_nt
-	TRBD1	TRBV28	TRBJ1-1	CASSLPQGSNTEAFF	TGTGCCAGCAGTTTACCACAGGGGTCAAACACTGAAGCTTTCTTT
-	TRBD1	TRBV18	TRBJ2-1	CASSRRTGGGSDEQFF	TGTGCCAGCTCGCGAAGAACAGGGGGCGGTAGCGATGAGCAGTTCTTC
-	-	TRBV7-3	TRBJ2-3	CASSPKVRITDTQYF	TGTGCCAGCAGCCCGAAGGTCAGGATCACAGATACGCAGTATTTT
-	-	TRBV10-2	TRBJ1-1	CASSEKSGFGAFF	TGCGCCAGCAGTGAAAAGTCGGGGTTCGGAGCTTTCTTT
-	-	TRBV5-5	TRBJ1-3	CASSLAGVSSGNTIYF	TGTGCCAGCAGCTTGGCCGGGGTATCATCTGGAAACACCATATATTTT
few	-	TRBV27	TRBJ2-3	CASNRGGDTQYF	TGTGCCAGCAATAGGGGGGGAGATACGCAGTATTTT
-	-	TRBV19	TRBJ1-1	CASSGRGGKNTEAFF	TGTGCCAGTAGTGGACGGGGGGGGAAGAACACTGAAGCTTTCTTT
-	-	TRBV27	TRBJ2-1	CASSSSPNGYNEQFF	TGTGCCAGCAGTTCGTCCCCGAACGGTTACAATGAGCAGTTCTTC
-	-	TRBV7-3	TRBJ2-7	CASSLTSETSAYEQYF	TGTGCCAGCAGCTTAACCTCAGAGACTAGTGCCTACGAGCAGTACTTC
-	-	TRBV5-1	TRBJ1-1	CASSLAQVELEAFF	TGCGCCAGCAGCTTGGCCCAAGTAGAACTTGAAGCTTTCTTT
-	TRBD1	TRBV5-1	TRBJ2-7	CASSLGQGASYEQYF	TGCGCCAGCAGCCTGGGACAGGGGGCTTCCTACGAGCAGTACTTC
-	-	TRBV5-1	TRBJ1-2	CASSLGEAFYGYTF	TGCGCCAGCAGCTTGGGAGAGGCTTTCTATGGCTACACCTTC
-	-	TRBV28	TRBJ2-2	CASSPVRGRAGELFF	TGTGCCAGCAGTCCAGTCAGGGGTCGTGCCGGGGAGCTGTTTTTT
-	TRBD1	TRBV7-9	TRBJ1-1	CASSFRDSVAFF	TGTGCCAGCAGCTTCCGGGACAGCGTAGCTTTCTTT
-	TRBD2	TRBV27	TRBJ2-5	CASSLISGGAGETQYF	TGTGCCAGCAGTTTAATTAGCGGGGGGGCAGGAGAGACCCAGTACTTC
-	TRBD2	TRBV7-9	TRBJ2-7	CASSSGTLEQYF	TGTGCCAGCAGCAGCGGGACTCTCGAGCAGTACTTC
few	TRBD1	TRBV7-9	TRBJ1-4	CSSSYSGQATNEKLFF	TGTTCCAGCAGCTACTCTGGACAGGCAACTAATGAAAAACTGTTTTTT
-	-	TRBV29-1	TRBJ2-4	CSVDAGDGNIQYF	TGCAGCGTCGATGCAGGGGACGGAAACATTCAGTACTTC
-	-	TRBV4-2	TRBJ1-2	CASSQGGRGYGYTF	TGTGCCAGCAGCCAAGGAGGGCGAGGGTATGGCTACACCTTC
-	-	TRBV19	TRBJ1-5	CASSTSSSNQPQHF	TGTGCCAGTAGTACCTCCTCGTCCAATCAGCCCCAGCATTTT
many	TRBD2	TRBV9	TRBJ2-7	CASSVVLGGEQYF	TGTGCCAGCAGCGTAGTTTTGGGGGGGGAGCAGTACTTC
-	-	TRBV18	TRBJ1-4	CASSGVVGATNEKLFF	TGTGCCAGCTCAGGAGTCGTAGGCGCAACTAATGAAAAACTGTTTTTT
-	-	TRBV10-3	TRBJ1-5	CAISESAGPYSNQPQHF	TGTGCCATCAGTGAGTCAGCGGGGCCCTATAGCAATCAGCCCCAGCATTTT
once	-	TRBV7-7	TRBJ1-2	CARTGFYGYTF	TGTGCCCGAACGGGGTTCTATGGCTACACCTTC
few	-	TRBV2	TRBJ2-7	CASSEYNPTSGSYEQYF	TGTGCCAGCAGTGAATATAACCCCACAAGTGGGAGCTACGAGCAGTACTTC
-	-	TRBV18	TRBJ1-4	CASSPSATRGGTTNEKLFF	TGTGCCAGCTCACCATCGGCAACCCGGGGTGGCACAACTAATGAAAAACTGTTTTTT
few	TRBD2	TRBV7-8	TRBJ2-7	CASSSPGLAYEQYF	TGTGCCAGCAGCTCCCCGGGACTAGCCTACGAGCAGTACTTC
-	-	TRBV4-3	TRBJ2-6	CASSQETGRLKVLTF	TGCGCCAGCAGCCAAGAAACAGGCAGGTTGAAGGTCCTGACTTTC
-	TRBD2	TRBV19	TRBJ2-1	CASSIGLAGARGEQFF	TGTGCCAGTAGTATTGGGCTAGCGGGGGCCCGTGGGGAGCAGTTCTTC
-	-	TRBV7-2	TRBJ1-1	CASTPGGGTEAFF	TGTGCCAGCACCCCGGGGGGAGGGACTGAAGCTTTCTTT
-	TRBD1	TRBV7-9	TRBJ1-2	CSSSQGQPSHYGYTF	TGTTCCAGCAGCCAGGGACAGCCTTCTCATTATGGCTACACCTTC
-	-	TRBV27	TRBJ2-3	CASSFKAGDTQYF	TGTGCCAGCAGTTTTAAGGCGGGGGATACGCAGTATTTT
-	-	TRBV6-4	TRBJ1-6	CASSAGSDNSPLHF	TGTGCCAGCAGTGCCGGGTCCGATAATTCACCCCTCCACTTT
-	-	TRBV7-3	TRBJ1-1	CASSLTGTGSRTEAFF	TGTGCCAGCAGCTTAACCGGCACAGGGAGTCGGACTGAAGCTTTCTTT
-	-	TRBV6-6	TRBJ2-3	CASSPQGLPTDTQYF	TGTGCCAGCAGTCCACAGGGCCTACCCACAGATACGCAGTATTTT
-	TRBD1	TRBV27	TRBJ1-6	CASSQQGQGYSPLHF	TGTGCCAGCAGTCAGCAGGGACAGGGTTATTCACCCCTCCACTTT
-	TRBD2	TRBV28	TRBJ2-3	CASGSGTTDTQYF	TGTGCCAGTGGTAGCGGGACCACAGATACGCAGTATTTT
-	-	TRBV7-9	TRBJ2-5	CASSLVSSLIFQETQYF	TGTGCCAGCAGCTTAGTTTCTAGCCTAATTTTCCAAGAGACCCAGTACTTC
-	TRBD2	TRBV11-2	TRBJ2-3	CASSSRTSGGSSTDTQYF	TGTGCCAGCAGCTCGCGGACTAGCGGGGGTTCTAGCACAGATACGCAGTATTTT
-	TRBD1	TRBV18	TRBJ2-7	CASSLNRQGSSYEQYF	TGTGCCAGCTCACTTAATAGACAGGGGAGCTCCTACGAGCAGTACTTC
once	TRBD1	TRBV19	TRBJ1-5	CASGTGGGQPQHF	TGTGCCAGTGGAACAGGGGGAGGACAGCCCCAGCATTTT
few	TRBD1	TRBV4-3	TRBJ1-1	CASSQETGLNTEAFF	TGCGCCAGCAGCCAAGAGACAGGGCTAAACACTGAAGCTTTCTTT
-	TRBD2	TRBV29-1	TRBJ2-3	CSVGGAGGSDTQYF	TGCAGCGTTGGTGGAGCGGGAGGGTCGGATACGCAGTATTTT
-	-	TRBV27	TRBJ2-7	CASMTGYEQYF	TGTGCCAGCATGACGGGGTACGAGCAGTACTTC
-	TRBD1	TRBV5-1	TRBJ2-7	CASSFPGTGEQYF	TGCGCCAGCAGCTTTCCAGGGACAGGGGAGCAGTACTTC
-	-	TRBV7-9	TRBJ1-2	CASTRGGERAF	TGTGCCAGCACCCGGGGGGGAGAACGGGCCTTC
-	-	TRBV6-1	TRBJ2-7	CASSVQGGTYEQYF	TGTGCCAGCAGTGTGCAGGGGGGAACCTACGAGCAGTACTTC
few	TRBD1	TRBV28	TRBJ2-1	CASSLSRDRVLDEQFF	TGTGCCAGCAGTTTATCCCGGGACAGGGTTTTGGATGAGCAGTTCTTC
-	TRBD2	TRBV7-9	TRBJ2-6	CASSTTSGRASGANVLTF	TGTGCCAGCAGCACTACTAGCGGGAGGGCCTCTGGGGCCAACGTCCTGACTTTC
few	TRBD1	TRBV27	TRBJ1-2	CASSLSQGATNYGYTF	TGTGCCAGCAGTTTAAGTCAGGGGGCGACTAACTATGGCTACACCTTC
-	-	TRBV19	TRBJ2-3	CASSQQGYTDTQYF	TGTGCCAGTAGTCAACAGGGATACACAGATACGCAGTATTTT
-	TRBD1	TRBV9	TRBJ2-7	CASSPRDSRFSYEQYF	TGTGCCAGCAGCCCCCGGGACAGCCGCTTCTCCTACGAGCAGTACTTC
once	TRBD2	TRBV11-2	TRBJ2-1	CASSLGMSGRVYNEQFF	TGTGCCAGCAGCTTAGGGATGAGCGGGAGGGTCTACAATGAGCAGTTCTTC
-	TRBD1	TRBV29-1	TRBJ1-2	CSVEDAEGGQFVYGYTF	TGCAGCGTTGAAGACGCGGAAGGGGGACAGTTCGTATATGGCTACACCTTC
few	-	TRBV5-1	TRBJ2-3	CASSLDQSTDTQYF	TGCGCCAGCAGCTTGGATCAGAGCACAGATACGCAGTATTTT